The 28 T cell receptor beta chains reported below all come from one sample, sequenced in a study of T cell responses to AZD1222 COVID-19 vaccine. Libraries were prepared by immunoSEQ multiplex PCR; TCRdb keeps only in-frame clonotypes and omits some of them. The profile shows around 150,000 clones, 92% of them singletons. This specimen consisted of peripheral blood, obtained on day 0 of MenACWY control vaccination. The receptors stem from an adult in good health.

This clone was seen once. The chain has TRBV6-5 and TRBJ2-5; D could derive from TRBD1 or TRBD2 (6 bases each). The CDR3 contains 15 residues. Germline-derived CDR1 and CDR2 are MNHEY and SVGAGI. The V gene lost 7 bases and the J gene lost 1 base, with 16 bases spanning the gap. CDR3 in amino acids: CASTRRGVSQETQYF. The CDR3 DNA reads TGTGCCAGCACCCGGAGGGGGGTTTCCCAAGAGACCCAGTACTTC.

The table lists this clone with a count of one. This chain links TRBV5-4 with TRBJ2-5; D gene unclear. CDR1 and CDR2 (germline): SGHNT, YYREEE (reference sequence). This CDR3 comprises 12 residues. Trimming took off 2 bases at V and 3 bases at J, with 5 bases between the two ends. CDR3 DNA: TGTGCCAGCAGCTTTGGTGAAGAGACCCAGTACTTC. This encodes CASSFGEETQYF.

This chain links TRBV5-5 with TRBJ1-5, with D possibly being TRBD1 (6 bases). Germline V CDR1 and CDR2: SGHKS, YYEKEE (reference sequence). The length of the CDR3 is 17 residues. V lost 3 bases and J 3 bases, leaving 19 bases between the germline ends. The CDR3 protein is CASSYPTEGGLNQPQHF. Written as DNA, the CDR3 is TGTGCCAGCAGCTACCCGACAGAGGGGGGGCTCAATCAGCCCCAGCATTTT.

The CDR3 sequence: CASTDRVYEQYF. CDR3 DNA: TGTGCCAGCACCGACAGGGTGTACGAGCAGTACTTC. The V and J genes are TRBV6-5 and TRBJ2-7, with 7 bases fitting TRBD1. CDR3 length: 12 residues. Germline V gene sequence: CDR1 MNHEY, CDR2 SVGAGI. The junction had 4 bases not matched to a gene; V was cut back by 7 bases and J by 4 bases.

CDR3 in DNA: TGTGCCAGCAGTTTACGGGGACTAGCGGGATCTACCTACGAGCAGTACTTC. This translates into CASSLRGLAGSTYEQYF. The chain is built from TRBV27 and TRBJ2-7; TRBD2 agrees at 13 bases. The J segment lost 2 bases and the V segment lost 2 bases, leaving 6 bases of the junction unmatched. Germline V gives CDR1 MNHEY, CDR2 SMNVEV (reference sequence). The CDR3 consists of 17 residues.

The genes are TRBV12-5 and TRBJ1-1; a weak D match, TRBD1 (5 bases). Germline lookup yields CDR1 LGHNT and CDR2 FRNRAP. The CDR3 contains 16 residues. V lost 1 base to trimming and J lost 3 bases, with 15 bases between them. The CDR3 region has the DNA TGTGCTAGTGGTTTGGGGTTGCATCGGGGGGACACTGAAGCTTTCTTT. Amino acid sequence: CASGLGLHRGDTEAFF.

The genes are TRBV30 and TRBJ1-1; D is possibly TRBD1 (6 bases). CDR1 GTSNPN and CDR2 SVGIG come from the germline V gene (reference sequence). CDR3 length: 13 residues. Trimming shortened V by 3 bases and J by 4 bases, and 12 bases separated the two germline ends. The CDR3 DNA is TGTGCCTGGAGGTGGGGAGGGGGCACTGAAGCTTTCTTT. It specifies CAWRWGGGTEAFF.

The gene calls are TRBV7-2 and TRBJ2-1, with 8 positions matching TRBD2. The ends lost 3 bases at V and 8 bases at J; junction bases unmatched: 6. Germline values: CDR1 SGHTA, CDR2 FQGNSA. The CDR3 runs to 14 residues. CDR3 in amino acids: CASSLFLTSDEQFF. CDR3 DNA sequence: TGTGCCAGCAGCTTGTTCTTGACTAGCGATGAGCAGTTCTTC.

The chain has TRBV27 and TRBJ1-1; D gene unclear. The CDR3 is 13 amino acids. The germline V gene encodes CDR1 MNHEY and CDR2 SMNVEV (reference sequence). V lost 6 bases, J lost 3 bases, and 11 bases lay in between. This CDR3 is CASSQTVYTEAFF. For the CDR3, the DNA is TGTGCCAGCAGCCAGACCGTGTACACTGAAGCTTTCTTT.

The DNA for the CDR3 is TGCGCCAGCAGCCGCGGACTAGCGGGGAGCTCCTACAATGAGCAGTTCTTC. This translates into CASSRGLAGSSYNEQFF. The chain employs TRBV5-1 and TRBJ2-1, with 12 bases fitting TRBD2. The CDR3 length is 17 residues. Per the germline V gene, CDR1 is SGHRS and CDR2 is YFSETQ. J was trimmed by 0 bases and V by 4 bases; bases with no gene match: 5.

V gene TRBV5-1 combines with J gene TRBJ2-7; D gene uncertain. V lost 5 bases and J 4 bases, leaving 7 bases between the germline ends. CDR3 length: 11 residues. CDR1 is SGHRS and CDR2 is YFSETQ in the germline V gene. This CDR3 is CASRREYEQYF. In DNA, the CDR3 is TGCGCCAGCAGGAGAGAGTACGAGCAGTACTTC.

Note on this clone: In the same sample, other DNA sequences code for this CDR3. For the CDR3, the DNA is TGTGCCTGGAGTCTAGGGAGGCAAGAGACCCAGTACTTC. Amino acids: CAWSLGRQETQYF. The gene calls are TRBV30 and TRBJ2-5, with D possibly TRBD2 on 6 matching bases. Germline V CDR1 and CDR2: GTSNPN, SVGIG (reference sequence). This CDR3 comprises 13 residues. V lost 2 bases to trimming and J lost 2 bases, with 9 bases between them.

The CDR3 coding sequence is TGTGCCAGTAGAAGGGACCTCAATCAGCCCCAGCATTTT. This translates into CASRRDLNQPQHF. The rearrangement joins TRBV19 to TRBJ1-5, with a tentative D call TRBD1 (5 bases). Trimming shortened V by 6 bases and J by 3 bases, and 9 bases separated the two germline ends. The length of the CDR3 is 13 residues. CDR1 is LNHDA and CDR2 is SQIVND in the germline V gene (reference sequence).

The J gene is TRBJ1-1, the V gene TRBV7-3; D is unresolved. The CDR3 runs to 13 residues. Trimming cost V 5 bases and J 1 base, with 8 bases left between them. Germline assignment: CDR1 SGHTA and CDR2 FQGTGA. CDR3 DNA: TGTGCCAGCAGCCTCGACGCGAACACTGAAGCTTTCTTT. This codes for CASSLDANTEAFF.

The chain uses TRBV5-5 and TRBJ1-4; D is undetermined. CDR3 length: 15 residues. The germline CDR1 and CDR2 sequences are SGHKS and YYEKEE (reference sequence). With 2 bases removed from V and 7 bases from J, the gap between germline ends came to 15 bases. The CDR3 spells CASSFLQTSSEKLFF. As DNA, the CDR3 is TGTGCCAGCAGCTTCCTCCAGACTAGCAGTGAAAAACTGTTTTTT.

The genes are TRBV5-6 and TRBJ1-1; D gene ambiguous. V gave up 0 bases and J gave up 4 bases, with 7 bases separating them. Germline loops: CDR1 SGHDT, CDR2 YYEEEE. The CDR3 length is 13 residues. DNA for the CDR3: TGTGCCAGCAGCTTGGTATTTGGCACTGAAGCTTTCTTT. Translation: CASSLVFGTEAFF.

The CDR3: CASRDDGDTQYF. CDR3 in DNA: TGTGCCAGCAGGGACGACGGAGATACGCAGTATTTT. The gene calls are TRBV2 and TRBJ2-3; no reliable D call. Trimming shortened V by 6 bases and J by 5 bases, and 9 bases separated the two germline ends. The germline V gene has CDR1 SNHLY and CDR2 FYNNEI. The CDR3 has 12 amino acids. The whole variable domain, remainder taken from reference TRBV2 and TRBJ2-3, is EPEVTQTPSHQVTQMGQEVILRCVPISNHLYFYWYRQILGQKVEFLVSFYNNEISEKSEIFDDQFSVERPDGSNFTLKIRSTKLEDSAMYFCASRDDGDTQYFGPGTRLTVL.

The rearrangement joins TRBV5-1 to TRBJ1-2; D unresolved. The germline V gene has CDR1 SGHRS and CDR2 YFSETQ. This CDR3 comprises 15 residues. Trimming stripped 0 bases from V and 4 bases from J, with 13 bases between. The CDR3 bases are TGCGCCAGCAGCTTGGACCAGAATGCTGGCTATGGCTACACCTTC. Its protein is CASSLDQNAGYGYTF. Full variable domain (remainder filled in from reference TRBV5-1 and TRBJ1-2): KAGVTQTPRYLIKTRGQQVTLSCSPISGHRSVSWYQQTPGQGLQFLFEYFSETQRNKGNFPGRFSGRQFSNSRSEMNVSTLELGDSALYLCASSLDQNAGYGYTFGSGTRLTVV.

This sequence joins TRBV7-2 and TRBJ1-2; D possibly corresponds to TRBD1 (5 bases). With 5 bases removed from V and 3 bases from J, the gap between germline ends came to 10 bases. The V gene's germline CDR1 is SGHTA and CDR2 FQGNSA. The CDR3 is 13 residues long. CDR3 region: CASSGGDHYGYTF. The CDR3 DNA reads TGTGCCAGCAGCGGGGGGGACCACTATGGCTACACCTTC.

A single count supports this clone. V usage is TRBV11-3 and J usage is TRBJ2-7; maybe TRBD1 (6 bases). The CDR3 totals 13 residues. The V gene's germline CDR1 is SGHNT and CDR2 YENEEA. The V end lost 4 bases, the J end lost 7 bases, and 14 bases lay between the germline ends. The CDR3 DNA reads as TGTGCCAGCAGCTCGCCACAGGGATGGGAGCAGTACTTC. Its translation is CASSSPQGWEQYF.

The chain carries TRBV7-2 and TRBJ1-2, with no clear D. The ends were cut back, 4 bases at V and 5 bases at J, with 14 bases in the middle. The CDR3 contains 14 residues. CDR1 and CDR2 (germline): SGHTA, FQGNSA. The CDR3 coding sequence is TGTGCCAGCAGCTGGATACCAACGGATTATGGCTACACCTTC. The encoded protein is CASSWIPTDYGYTF. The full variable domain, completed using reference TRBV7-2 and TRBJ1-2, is GAGVSQSPSNKVTEKGKDVELRCDPISGHTALYWYRQSLGQGLEFLIYFQGNSAPDKSGLPSDRFSAERTGGSVSTLTIQRTQQEDSAVYLCASSWIPTDYGYTFGSGTRLTVV.

As DNA, the CDR3 is TGTGCCAGTAGTATCGACAGGGATTATACGCAGTATTTT. Translating it yields CASSIDRDYTQYF. V usage is TRBV19 and J usage is TRBJ2-3; 7 bases are a match to TRBD1. J lost 7 bases, V lost 3 bases, and 4 bases had no gene match. CDR1 and CDR2 (germline): LNHDA, SQIVND (reference sequence). The CDR3 sequence is 13 residues long.

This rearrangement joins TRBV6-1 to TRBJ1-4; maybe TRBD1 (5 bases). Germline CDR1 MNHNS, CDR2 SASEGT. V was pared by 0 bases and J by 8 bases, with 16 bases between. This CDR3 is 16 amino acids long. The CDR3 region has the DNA TGTGCCAGCAGTGAAGCCGGGGGAGGGATTCGAGAAAAACTGTTTTTT. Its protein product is CASSEAGGGIREKLFF.

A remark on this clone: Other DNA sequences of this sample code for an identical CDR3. The CDR3 DNA follows: TGCGCCAGCAGCTTGGTATTAGGGGCATCCACAGATACGCAGTATTTT. Amino acid sequence: CASSLVLGASTDTQYF. The gene calls are TRBV5-1 and TRBJ2-3, with D possibly matching TRBD1 (5 bases). Trimming removed 0 bases at V and 2 bases at J, with 13 bases between. The CDR3 is 16 residues long. Germline CDR1 SGHRS, CDR2 YFSETQ.

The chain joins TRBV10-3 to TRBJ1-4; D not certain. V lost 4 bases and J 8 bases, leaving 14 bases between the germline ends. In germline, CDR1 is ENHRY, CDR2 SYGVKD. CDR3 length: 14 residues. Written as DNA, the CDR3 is TGTGCCATCAGTGCCGGGAGGGAAGGGGAAAAACTGTTTTTT. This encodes CAISAGREGEKLFF.

As DNA, the CDR3 is TGTGCCAGCAGTGGGGCGGACAGCAAAAACATTCAGTACTTC. Its protein is CASSGADSKNIQYF. This chain uses TRBV2 with TRBJ2-4; maybe TRBD1 (6 bases). V lost 4 bases, J lost 3 bases, and 10 bases lay in between. Germline CDR1 reads SNHLY; CDR2 reads FYNNEI. CDR3 size: 14 residues.

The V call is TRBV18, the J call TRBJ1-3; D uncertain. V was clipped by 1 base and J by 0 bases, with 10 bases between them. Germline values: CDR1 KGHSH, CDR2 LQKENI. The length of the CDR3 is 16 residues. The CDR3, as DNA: TGTGCCAGCTCACCACTCCCGGGTGACTCTGGAAACACCATATATTTT. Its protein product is CASSPLPGDSGNTIYF.

This CDR3 reads CASSLGSSWVNEQFF. The DNA of the CDR3 is TGTGCCAGCAGCTTAGGTAGTAGCTGGGTCAATGAGCAGTTCTTC. V is TRBV7-3 and J is TRBJ2-1; D gene unclear. Germline-derived CDR1 and CDR2 are SGHTA and FQGTGA. This CDR3 comprises 15 residues. Trimming removed 2 bases from V and 6 bases from J, with 14 bases in between. The full variable domain, in which reference TRBV7-3 and TRBJ2-1 provide the parts outside the CDR3, is GAGVSQTPSNKVTEKGKYVELRCDPISGHTALYWYRQSLGQGPEFLIYFQGTGAADDSGLPNDRFFAVRPEGSVSTLKIQRTERGDSAVYLCASSLGSSWVNEQFFGPGTRLTVL.